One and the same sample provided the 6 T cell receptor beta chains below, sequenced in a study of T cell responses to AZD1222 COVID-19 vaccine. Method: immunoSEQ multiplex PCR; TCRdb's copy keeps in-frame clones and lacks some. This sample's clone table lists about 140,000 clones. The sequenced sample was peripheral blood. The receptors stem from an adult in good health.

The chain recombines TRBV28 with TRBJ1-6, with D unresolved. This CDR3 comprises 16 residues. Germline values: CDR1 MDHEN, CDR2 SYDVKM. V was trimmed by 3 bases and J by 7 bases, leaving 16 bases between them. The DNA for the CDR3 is TGTGCCAGCAGTTTCGGTCGTACAGCCCAAAATTCACCCCTCCACTTT. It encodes CASSFGRTAQNSPLHF.

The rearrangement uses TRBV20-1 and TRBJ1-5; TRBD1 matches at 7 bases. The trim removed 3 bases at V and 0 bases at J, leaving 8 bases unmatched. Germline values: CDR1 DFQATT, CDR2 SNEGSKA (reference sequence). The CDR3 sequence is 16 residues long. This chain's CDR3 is CSASIGRGISNQPQHF. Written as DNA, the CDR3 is TGCAGTGCTAGTATAGGCAGGGGGATTAGCAATCAGCCCCAGCATTTT.

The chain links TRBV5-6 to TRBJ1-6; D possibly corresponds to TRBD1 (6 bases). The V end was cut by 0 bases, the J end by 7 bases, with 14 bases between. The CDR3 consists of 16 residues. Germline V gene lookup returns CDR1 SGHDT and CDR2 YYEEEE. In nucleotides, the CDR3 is TGTGCCAGCAGCTTGGGGTTGGGACAAGAAAATTCACCCCTCCACTTT. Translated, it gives CASSLGLGQENSPLHF.

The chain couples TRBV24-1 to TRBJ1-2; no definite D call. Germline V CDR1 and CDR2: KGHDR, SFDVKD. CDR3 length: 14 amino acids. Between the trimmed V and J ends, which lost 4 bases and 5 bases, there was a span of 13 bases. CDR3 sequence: CATSDPGRTYGYTF. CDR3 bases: TGTGCCACCAGTGACCCGGGCCGTACATATGGCTACACCTTC.

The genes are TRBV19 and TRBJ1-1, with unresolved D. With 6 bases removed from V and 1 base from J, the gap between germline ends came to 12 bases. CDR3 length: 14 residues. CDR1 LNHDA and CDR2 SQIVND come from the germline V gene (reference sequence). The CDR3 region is CASRVLRGNTEAFF. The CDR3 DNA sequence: TGTGCCAGTAGGGTATTAAGAGGGAACACTGAAGCTTTCTTT.

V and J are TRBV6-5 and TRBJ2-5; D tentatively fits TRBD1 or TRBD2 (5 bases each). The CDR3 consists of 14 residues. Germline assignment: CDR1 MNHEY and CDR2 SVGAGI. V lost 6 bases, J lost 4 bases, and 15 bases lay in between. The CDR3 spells CASRGVASGETQYF. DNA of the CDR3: TGTGCCAGCAGGGGGGTAGCCTCCGGAGAGACCCAGTACTTC.